This TCR beta chain is from a study of T cell responses to AZD1222 COVID-19 vaccine. About this clone itself: Its target is not known.

Notes on the study in general: Variant regions that are unmutated are reportedly the target of nearly half of spike-specific TCRs.

Clones were sequenced by immunoSEQ multiplex PCR, and TCRdb holds only the in-frame ones, with some missing. The sample lists around 70,000 clones, about 85% occurring once. This CDR3 has 14 amino acids. The germline V and J ends were trimmed by 6 bases and 2 bases, with 13 bases remaining between them. CDR1 and CDR2 (germline): ENHRY, SYGVKD. The chain carries TRBV10-3 and TRBJ1-1, with D perhaps matching TRBD1 (5 bases). The specimen comprised peripheral blood, sampled 28 days after the second AZD1222 dose. This clonotype was sampled from an adult who received the AZD1222 COVID-19 vaccine. This CDR3 reads CAIRYDRENTEAFF. The CDR3 DNA is TGTGCCATCAGGTATGACAGAGAAAACACTGAAGCTTTCTTT.